This T cell receptor (beta chain) was identified during a study of cytomegalovirus exposure and HLA in healthy donors. Study-wide background: Falling in the Caucasian-associated ancestry cluster were roughly 80% of approximately 400 genotyped donors.

In the case of this clone: The antigen is unknown.

With 7 bases removed from V and 0 bases from J, the gap between germline ends came to 10 bases. The CDR3 runs to 14 residues. The germline V gene has CDR1 MDHEN and CDR2 SYDVKM. Study conclusions and caveats: Most sequenced TCRs were rare (though some public TCRs occurred in many donors). In an earlier analysis, productive rearrangement rates for most beta V segments clustered near 87% or 30%.

The PCR made use of 60 Vbeta and 13 Jbeta primers. This table comes from immunoSEQ multiplex PCR, and its TCRdb copy is limited to in-frame clones, with some not included. This table has some 170,000 clones, about 81% appearing once. Input material: PBMCs. The J gene is TRBJ1-3, the V gene TRBV28; the D is unclear. The source of this sequence is a woman between 18 and 29 years old in good health and CMV-seronegative. The CDR3 coding sequence is TGTGCCAGCATTGGTACAGCCTCTGGAAACACCATATATTTT. As protein: CASIGTASGNTIYF.